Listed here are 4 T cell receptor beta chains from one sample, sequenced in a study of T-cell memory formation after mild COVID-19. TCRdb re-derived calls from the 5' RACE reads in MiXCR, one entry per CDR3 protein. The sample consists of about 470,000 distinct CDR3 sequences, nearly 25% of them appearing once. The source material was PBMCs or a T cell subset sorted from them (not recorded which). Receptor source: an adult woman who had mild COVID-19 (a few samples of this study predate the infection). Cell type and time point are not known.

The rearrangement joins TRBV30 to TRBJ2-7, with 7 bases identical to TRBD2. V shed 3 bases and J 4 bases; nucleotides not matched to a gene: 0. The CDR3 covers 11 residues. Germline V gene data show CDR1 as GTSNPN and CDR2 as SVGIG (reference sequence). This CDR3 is CAWRGGYEQYF. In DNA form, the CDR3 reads TGTGCCTGGAGGGGAGGGTACGAGCAGTACTTC. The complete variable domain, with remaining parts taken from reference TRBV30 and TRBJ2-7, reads SQTIHQWPATLVQPVGSPLSLECTVEGTSNPNLYWYRQAAGRGLQLLFYSVGIGQISSEVPQNLSASRPQDRQFILSSKKLLLSDSGFYLCAWRGGYEQYFGPGTRLTVT.

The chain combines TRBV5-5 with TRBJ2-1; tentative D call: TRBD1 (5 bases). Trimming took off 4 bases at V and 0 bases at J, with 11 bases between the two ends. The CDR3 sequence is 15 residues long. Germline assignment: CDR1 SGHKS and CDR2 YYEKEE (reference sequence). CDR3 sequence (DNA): TGTGCCAGCAGCCGTGGACACCGCTCCTACAATGAGCAGTTCTTC. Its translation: CASSRGHRSYNEQFF.

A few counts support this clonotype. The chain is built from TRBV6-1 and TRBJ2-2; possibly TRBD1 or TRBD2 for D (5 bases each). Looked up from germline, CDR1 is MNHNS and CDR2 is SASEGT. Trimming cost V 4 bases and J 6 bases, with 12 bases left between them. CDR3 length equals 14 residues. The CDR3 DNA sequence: TGTGCCAGCAGTGGGGCGGTGGGACCCGGGGAGCTGTTTTTT. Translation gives CASSGAVGPGELFF.

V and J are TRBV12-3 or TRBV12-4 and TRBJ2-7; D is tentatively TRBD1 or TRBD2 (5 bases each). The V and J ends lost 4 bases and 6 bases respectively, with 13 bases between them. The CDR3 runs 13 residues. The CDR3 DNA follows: TGTGCCAGCAGTTGGGACCCGTCTAGCGAGCAGTACTTC. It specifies CASSWDPSSEQYF.